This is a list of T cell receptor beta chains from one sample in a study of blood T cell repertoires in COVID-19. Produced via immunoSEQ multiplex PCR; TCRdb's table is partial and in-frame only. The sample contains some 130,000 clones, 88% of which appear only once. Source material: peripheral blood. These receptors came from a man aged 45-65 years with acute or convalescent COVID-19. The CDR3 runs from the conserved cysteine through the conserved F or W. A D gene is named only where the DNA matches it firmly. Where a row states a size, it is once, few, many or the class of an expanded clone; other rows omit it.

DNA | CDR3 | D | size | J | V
TGCAGCGTTGAAACGACAGGGCTAATATGGGATGAGCAGTTCTTC | CSVETTGLIWDEQFF | TRBD1 | once | TRBJ2-1 | TRBV29-1
TGTGCCAGCAGCTTAACAGGGGGGGACACTGAAGCTTTCTTT | CASSLTGGDTEAFF | TRBD1 | few | TRBJ1-1 | TRBV9
TGTGCCAGCTCACCTATAATAAGCGGGACAGGGATCTACGAGCAGTACTTC | CASSPIISGTGIYEQYF | TRBD1 | . | TRBJ2-7 | TRBV18
TGTGCCAGCAGCCACCGACTACTACAGTTCTTC | CASSHRLLQFF | . | . | TRBJ2-1 | TRBV4-2
TGTGCCAGCAGCCCGCGGACTAGCGGAGCCACCGGGGAGCTGTTTTTT | CASSPRTSGATGELFF | TRBD2 | . | TRBJ2-2 | TRBV3-1/TRBV3-2
TGTGCCAGCAGCTTCCGGGGGGGGAACCCCGACCACTATGGCTACACCTTC | CASSFRGGNPDHYGYTF | . | . | TRBJ1-2 | TRBV9
TGTGCCAGCAGCCAAGATTGGCTAGGGCAGGGTTCGGACACTGAAGCTTTCTTT | CASSQDWLGQGSDTEAFF | . | . | TRBJ1-1 | TRBV14
TGTGCCAGCAGCTCCAGGGGGCCTACCGGGGAGCTGTTTTTT | CASSSRGPTGELFF | TRBD1 | . | TRBJ2-2 | TRBV7-2
TGTGCCATCAGTGACGTGATGGGAGGGGAAAAACTGTTTTTT | CAISDVMGGEKLFF | . | . | TRBJ1-4 | TRBV10-3
TGCGCCAGCAGCTTGGCCATCTCATGGGCTTTCTCCGAGCAGTACTTC | CASSLAISWAFSEQYF | . | . | TRBJ2-7 | TRBV5-1
TGTGCCAGCAGGGAGGGACTAGCCGAAAACATTCAGTACTTC | CASREGLAENIQYF | TRBD2 | . | TRBJ2-4 | TRBV6-4
TGTGCCACCAGAGGACAGGGGTTGGCCACTGAAGCTTTCTTT | CATRGQGLATEAFF | TRBD1 | . | TRBJ1-1 | TRBV24-1
TGTGCCAGCAGTTTATATATTTCGGGCTACACCTTC | CASSLYISGYTF | . | . | TRBJ1-2 | TRBV28
TGTGCCAGCAGCGTACAGGGGGGTTACAATGAGCAGTTCTTC | CASSVQGGYNEQFF | . | . | TRBJ2-1 | TRBV9
TGCGCCAGCAGCTTAGGGGGTGGGGCCAACGTCCTGACTTTC | CASSLGGGANVLTF | . | . | TRBJ2-6 | TRBV5-1
TGTGCCAGCAGCCGCTCGGGGGCAGATACGCAGTATTTT | CASSRSGADTQYF | . | . | TRBJ2-3 | TRBV7-2
TGCGCCAGCAGTTTGGACAGGGGAACTGAAGCTTTCTTT | CASSLDRGTEAFF | TRBD1 | . | TRBJ1-1 | TRBV5-1
TGTGCCTGGAGGGGAAGACAGAATTATCAGCCCCAGCATTTT | CAWRGRQNYQPQHF | . | . | TRBJ1-5 | TRBV30
TGTGCCAGCAGCAACGACAGGGGGCTGGACACCATATATTTT | CASSNDRGLDTIYF | TRBD1 | . | TRBJ1-3 | TRBV9
TGTGCCAGCAGTGTGCTAGGGGGTGGCTACGAGCAGTACTTC | CASSVLGGGYEQYF | . | once | TRBJ2-7 | TRBV25-1
TGCGCCAGCAGTGACGGTACCCTAGCGGAAAGCACAGATACGCAGTATTTT | CASSDGTLAESTDTQYF | TRBD2 | few | TRBJ2-3 | TRBV10-1
TGCGCCAGCAGCTTTCCTAGCGGGGGGGCTGATGAGCAGTTCTTC | CASSFPSGGADEQFF | TRBD2 | . | TRBJ2-1 | TRBV5-1
TGTGCCAGCAGCGTAGCGTCCTACAATGAGCAGTTCTTC | CASSVASYNEQFF | . | . | TRBJ2-1 | TRBV9
TGTGCCACCCGTAGCCTAGCGGCGGGGTACAATGAGCAGTTCTTC | CATRSLAAGYNEQFF | TRBD2 | . | TRBJ2-1 | TRBV7-2
TGTGCCAGCAGCGGACAGGGGGCCGGTCGCCTAGCGGGGCCCTACAATGAGCAGTTCTTC | CASSGQGAGRLAGPYNEQFF | . | . | TRBJ2-1 | TRBV9
TGCAGCGTTGGAGAATCCAGTGGTTCACCCCTCCACTTT | CSVGESSGSPLHF | . | few | TRBJ1-6 | TRBV29-1
TGTGCCAGCAGTTACTCCAGGATCAGGGACACTGAAGCTTTCTTT | CASSYSRIRDTEAFF | . | . | TRBJ1-1 | TRBV6-6
TGCGCCAGCAGCTTGAGGGGGGGCCAGAACGAGCAGTACTTC | CASSLRGGQNEQYF | . | . | TRBJ2-7 | TRBV5-1
TGTGCCAGCAGCCATACGGCAGGACAACAGTACTTC | CASSHTAGQQYF | . | . | TRBJ2-5 | TRBV3-1/TRBV3-2
TGTGCCAGCAGCCAAGGAGAGGGACTCCGGTGCACCTTC | CASSQGEGLRCTF | . | . | TRBJ1-2 | TRBV3-1/TRBV3-2
TGTGCCAGCAGCTTAGTGTTAGAAGATACGCAGTATTTT | CASSLVLEDTQYF | . | . | TRBJ2-3 | TRBV7-9
TGTGCCAGCAGTTTTAGGCTAGGCGCCGGTGGCTACACCTTC | CASSFRLGAGGYTF | . | . | TRBJ1-2 | TRBV27
TGTGCCAGCTCCAGACAGCACTATCAGCCCCAGCATTTT | CASSRQHYQPQHF | . | . | TRBJ1-5 | TRBV12-3/TRBV12-4
TGTGCCAGCAGTCCTCCGACTAGTAAGGCCAAAAACATTCAGTACTTC | CASSPPTSKAKNIQYF | . | . | TRBJ2-4 | TRBV28
TGTGCCAGCAGTTTTTGGGGCAGCTCCTACGAGCAGTACTTC | CASSFWGSSYEQYF | . | . | TRBJ2-7 | TRBV28
TGTGCCTGGAGTGCAAAACCGGGACTCTATGGCTACACCTTC | CAWSAKPGLYGYTF | . | . | TRBJ1-2 | TRBV30
TGTGCCAGCAGCGTAAGTCCCCCCCTAGTTGGTTCTGGGGCCAACGTCCTGACTTTC | CASSVSPPLVGSGANVLTF | . | . | TRBJ2-6 | TRBV9
TGTGCCTGGAGTTTGAGGACAGGGGACGGCTACACCTTC | CAWSLRTGDGYTF | TRBD1 | . | TRBJ1-2 | TRBV30
TGTGCCAGCAGAGCACAGGGGGCGGACAATCAGCCCCAGCATTTT | CASRAQGADNQPQHF | TRBD1 | . | TRBJ1-5 | TRBV28
TGTGCCAGTAGTATATCAGCGGGAGGACGCGCAGATTCGAACACCGGGGAGCTGTTTTTT | CASSISAGGRADSNTGELFF | TRBD2 | . | TRBJ2-2 | TRBV19
TGTGCCACCAGCCCAGCGGGAGAGTTAGGAGATACGCAGTATTTT | CATSPAGELGDTQYF | TRBD2 | . | TRBJ2-3 | TRBV15
TGCGCCAGCAGGCAAGTTGGTGGGGGGGCCTTCAATGAGCAGTTCTTC | CASRQVGGGAFNEQFF | . | . | TRBJ2-1 | TRBV5-1
TGTGCCAGCAGCTTAGGAGGGGGTAGTAATTCACCCCTCCACTTT | CASSLGGGSNSPLHF | . | . | TRBJ1-6 | TRBV7-9
TGCGCCAGCAGCTTGGGGGACAGAGGCGAGCAGTACTTC | CASSLGDRGEQYF | TRBD1 | . | TRBJ2-7 | TRBV5-1
TGCGCCAGCAGCCAAGGGTGGGGAGACCTTGATACGCAGTATTTT | CASSQGWGDLDTQYF | . | . | TRBJ2-3 | TRBV4-1
TGCGCCAGCAGCAATCCCGGACAGGGGGCGAGCACTGAAGCTTTCTTT | CASSNPGQGASTEAFF | TRBD1 | once | TRBJ1-1 | TRBV5-1
TGCGCCAGCAGTGAGTCGGCTTTCCAAGAGACCCAGTACTTC | CASSESAFQETQYF | . | once | TRBJ2-5 | TRBV10-1
TGCGCCAGCAGTGAGTCGACCGGCTTACAGAACACCTTC | CASSESTGLQNTF | . | . | TRBJ1-2 | TRBV10-2